The 11 T cell receptor beta chains presented below share a single source sample, sequenced in a study of CD8+CD57+ T cells in acquired aplastic anemia. Profiling that covered TCR beta VDJ and CDR3 relied on genomic DNA as its template. From the reads, TCRdb called clonotypes with MiXCR, one entry per CDR3 protein. Here the sample spans some 120,000 distinct CDR3 sequences, around 46% being singletons. Material for sequencing was sorted CD4+, CD8+, or CD8+CD57+ T cells (not recorded which) from PBMCs. The receptors here all came from a human donor in good health, serving as a control.

The V call is TRBV25-1, the J call TRBJ1-4; no clear D. CDR3 length: 13 amino acids. CDR1 and CDR2 from the germline V gene are MGHDK and SYGVNS. Trimming pared 3 bases from V and 8 bases from J, leaving 10 bases between. CDR3 residues: CASSDPLTEKLFF. CDR3 sequence (DNA): TGTGCCAGCAGTGACCCTTTGACAGAAAAACTGTTTTTT.

In its sample, this clonotype was seen a few times. The genes are TRBV4-3 and TRBJ2-5; D is ambiguous. Trimming cost V 1 base and J 6 bases, with 15 bases left between them. The CDR3 has 15 residues. The germline CDR1 and CDR2 sequences are LGHNA and YSLEER. The CDR3: CASSQVEGSRQTQYF. CDR3 nucleotide sequence: TGCGCCAGCAGCCAAGTCGAAGGTTCCAGGCAGACCCAGTACTTC.

This chain uses TRBV6-1 with TRBJ1-2; a possible D gene is TRBD1 (5 bases). The CDR3 totals 14 residues. Trimming took off 6 bases at V and 5 bases at J, with 16 bases between the two ends. Germline-derived CDR1 and CDR2 are MNHNS and SASEGT. CDR3 in amino acids: CASSLMGREYGYTF. CDR3 nucleotides: TGTGCCAGCAGCTTAATGGGCAGGGAGTATGGCTACACCTTC.

This clonotype was seen many times. The rearrangement links TRBV6-1 to TRBJ1-2; D is possibly TRBD1 (5 bases). Germline CDR1 is MNHNS and CDR2 is SASEGT. Trimming removed 7 bases at V and 0 bases at J, with 18 bases between. The CDR3 is 16 amino acids. The CDR3 sequence: CASNSPTGGPNYGYTF. The CDR3 nucleotides are TGTGCCAGCAACTCTCCAACTGGGGGACCTAACTATGGCTACACCTTC.

The sample holds many counts of this clonotype. The chain carries TRBV5-6 and TRBJ2-7, with D unclear. Germline assignment: CDR1 SGHDT and CDR2 YYEEEE. Trimming pared 0 bases from V and 6 bases from J, leaving 4 bases between. The CDR3 extends over 11 amino acids. The CDR3 sequence: CASSLAFEQYF. The CDR3 bases are TGTGCCAGCAGCTTGGCGTTCGAGCAGTACTTC.

The table lists this clonotype with many counts. The CDR3: CASSPGAQGYTF. DNA of the CDR3: TGTGCCAGCAGTCCCGGGGCACAAGGCTACACCTTC. V is TRBV6-1 and J is TRBJ1-2; D is perhaps TRBD1 (5 bases). Germline assignment: CDR1 MNHNS and CDR2 SASEGT. The CDR3 spans 12 residues. The V gene lost 5 bases and the J gene lost 8 bases, with 12 bases spanning the gap.

This clonotype was recorded many times. This chain joins TRBV20-1 and TRBJ2-3, with D maybe TRBD1 (8 bases). V was trimmed by 1 base and J by 4 bases, leaving 18 bases between them. Germline values: CDR1 DFQATT, CDR2 SNEGSKA (reference sequence). The CDR3 consists of 16 residues. The CDR3 loop reads CSARGFYRGRADTQYF. In DNA, the CDR3 is TGCAGTGCTAGAGGCTTCTACAGGGGGAGGGCAGATACGCAGTATTTT.

V usage is TRBV10-1 and J usage is TRBJ1-1; D is unclear. The length of the CDR3 is 13 residues. V lost 6 bases and J lost 0, with 8 bases in between. CDR1 and CDR2 (germline): WNHNN, SYGVQD (reference sequence). This CDR3 is CASRLTVNTEAFF. For the CDR3, the DNA is TGCGCCAGCAGGCTGACGGTGAACACTGAAGCTTTCTTT.

The sample holds many counts of this clonotype. CDR3 residues: CASSLISGGAETQYF. The CDR3 DNA is TGTGCCAGCAGCTTGATTAGCGGGGGGGCCGAGACCCAGTACTTC. The V gene is TRBV5-5, the J gene TRBJ2-5, with 11 positions matching TRBD2. Germline CDR1 is SGHKS and CDR2 is YYEKEE (reference sequence). V shed 1 base and J 5 bases; nucleotides not matched to a gene: 4. CDR3 length equals 15 residues.

This clonotype was observed many times. The chain couples TRBV3-1 to TRBJ2-5, with TRBD2 matching 13 bases. There are 18 residues in the CDR3. CDR1 is LGHDT, CDR2 YNNKEL, per germline (reference sequence). V lost 0 bases, J lost 5 bases, and 9 bases stayed unmatched. This CDR3 is CASSQEEWGLAGRETQYF. The CDR3 DNA is TGTGCCAGCAGCCAAGAAGAGTGGGGACTAGCGGGAAGGGAGACCCAGTACTTC.

The chain is built from TRBV5-5 and TRBJ2-1; D is uncertain. Germline loops: CDR1 SGHKS, CDR2 YYEKEE (reference sequence). Trimming took 4 bases from V and 9 from J, leaving 11 bases between them. This CDR3 contains 12 residues. CDR3: CASSRPDREQFF. The CDR3 DNA follows: TGTGCCAGCAGCCGTCCGGACCGTGAGCAGTTCTTC.